The T cell receptor beta chain under discussion was sequenced for a study of T cell changes during pregnancy in multiple sclerosis. This clone has a single count. Germline CDR1 and CDR2: SEHNR and FQNEAQ (reference sequence). CDR3 length: 14 amino acids. Trimming removed 2 bases from V and 7 bases from J, with 11 bases in between. The assay was immunoSEQ multiplex PCR, and TCRdb's table has in-frame clones only and misses some. Seen here are under 70,000 clones, around 92% observed once, and the top ten hold about 0.64%. The V call is TRBV7-9, the J call TRBJ1-4; no clear D. The sequence was collected from a female donor with multiple sclerosis, enrolled in a pregnancy study. Source: CD4+ T cells from peripheral blood mononuclear cells, taken after pregnancy. The CDR3 region is CASSLSKRGEKLFF. In DNA, the CDR3 is TGTGCCAGCAGCTTAAGCAAGAGAGGTGAAAAACTGTTTTTT.